The clone carrying this TCR beta chain was counted a few times. V was pared by 4 bases and J by 1 base, with 4 bases between. The CDR3 has 12 residues. Germline V lookup: CDR1 GTSNPN, CDR2 SVGIG (reference sequence). This entry is derived from a study of early T cells in non-severe SARS-CoV-2 infection. Molecules of cDNA were individually given unique molecular identifiers that were attached to them. TCRdb ran MiXCR on the 5' RACE reads and lists one entry per CDR3 protein. The repertoire consists of approximately 97,000 distinct CDR3 sequences, with about 10% occurring once and the leading ten covering 4.7%.

The specimen was whole blood, collected at baseline. The sequence was collected from an adult who was a healthcare worker with PCR-confirmed SARS-CoV-2 infection or an uninfected control (not recorded which). The chain recombines TRBV30 with TRBJ2-2; no clear D gene. For the CDR3, the DNA is TGTGCCTGGAAACAGAACACCGGGGAGCTGTTTTTT. It translates to CAWKQNTGELFF.